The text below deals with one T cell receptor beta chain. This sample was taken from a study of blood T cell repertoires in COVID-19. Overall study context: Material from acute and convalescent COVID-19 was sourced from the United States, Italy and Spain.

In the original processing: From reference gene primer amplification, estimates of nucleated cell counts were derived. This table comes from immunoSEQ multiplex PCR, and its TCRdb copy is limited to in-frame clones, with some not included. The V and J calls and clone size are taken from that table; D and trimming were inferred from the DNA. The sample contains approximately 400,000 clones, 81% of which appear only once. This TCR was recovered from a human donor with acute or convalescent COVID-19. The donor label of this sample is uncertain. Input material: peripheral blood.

Written as DNA, the CDR3 is TGTGCCAGCAGGAGACTAGGGTCCTATGAAAAACTGTTTTTT. It encodes CASRRLGSYEKLFF. The chain employs TRBV28 and TRBJ1-4, with D unresolved. Germline lookup yields CDR1 MDHEN and CDR2 SYDVKM. Trimming took off 6 bases at V and 6 bases at J, with 14 bases between the two ends. The CDR3 is 14 amino acids.